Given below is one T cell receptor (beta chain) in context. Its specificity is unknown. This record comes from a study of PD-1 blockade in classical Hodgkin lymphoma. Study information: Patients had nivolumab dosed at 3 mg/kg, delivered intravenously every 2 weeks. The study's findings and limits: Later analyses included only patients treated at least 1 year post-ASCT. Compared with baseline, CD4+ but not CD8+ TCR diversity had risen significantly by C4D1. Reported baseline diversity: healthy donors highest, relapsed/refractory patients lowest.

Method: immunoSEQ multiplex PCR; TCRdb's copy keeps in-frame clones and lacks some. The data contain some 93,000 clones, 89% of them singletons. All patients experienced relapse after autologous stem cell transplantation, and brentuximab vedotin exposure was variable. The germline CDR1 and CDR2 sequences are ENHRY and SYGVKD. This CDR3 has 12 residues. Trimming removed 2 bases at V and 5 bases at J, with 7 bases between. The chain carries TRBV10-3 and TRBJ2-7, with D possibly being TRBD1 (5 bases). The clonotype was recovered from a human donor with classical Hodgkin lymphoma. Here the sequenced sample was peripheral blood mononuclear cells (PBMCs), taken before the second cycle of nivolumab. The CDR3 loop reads CAISEAGNEQYF. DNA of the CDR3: TGTGCCATCAGTGAGGCAGGGAACGAGCAGTACTTC.